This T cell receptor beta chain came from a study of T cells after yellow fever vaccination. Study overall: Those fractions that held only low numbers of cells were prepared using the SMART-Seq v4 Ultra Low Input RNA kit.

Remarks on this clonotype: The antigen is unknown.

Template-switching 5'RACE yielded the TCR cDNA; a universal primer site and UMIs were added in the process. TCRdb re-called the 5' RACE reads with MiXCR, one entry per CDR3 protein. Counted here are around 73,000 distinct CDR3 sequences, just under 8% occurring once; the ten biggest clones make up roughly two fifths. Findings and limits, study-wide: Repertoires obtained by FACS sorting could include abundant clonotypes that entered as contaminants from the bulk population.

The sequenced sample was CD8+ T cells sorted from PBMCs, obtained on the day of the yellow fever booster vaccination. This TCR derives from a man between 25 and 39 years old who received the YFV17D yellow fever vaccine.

The CDR3 DNA is TGTGCCAGCAGCCTCCCGGGACAGCTCAACTATGGCTACACCTTC. Its translation: CASSLPGQLNYGYTF. The chain recombines TRBV5-6 with TRBJ1-2; 7 bases fit TRBD1. The V segment lost 4 bases and the J segment 2 bases; nucleotides outside the gene matches: 8. CDR1 is SGHDT, CDR2 YYEEEE, per germline. CDR3 length: 15 amino acids. Looking up the rest from reference TRBV5-6 and TRBJ1-2 gives the full variable domain: DAGVTQSPTHLIKTRGQQVTLRCSPKSGHDTVSWYQQALGQGPQFIFQYYEEEERQRGNFPDRFSGHQFPNYSSELNVNALLLGDSALYLCASSLPGQLNYGYTFGSGTRLTVV.